The clone carrying this TCR beta chain has a count of ten or more. Using RNA transcripts as the source, TCR beta CDR3 regions were amplified. TCR CDR3 underwent first-round RT-PCR with the HTBI primer set. TCRdb called the multiplex PCR reads again in MiXCR, with one record for every CDR3 protein. The table lists approximately 370,000 distinct CDR3 sequences, roughly 15% of them singletons. The CDR3 covers 14 residues. The germline CDR1 and CDR2 sequences are SNHLY and FYNNEI. The V and J ends lost 7 bases and 12 bases respectively, with 22 bases between them. This sample is drawn from a study of T cells in Graves' hyperthyroidism and ophthalmopathy.

Sequenced: blood. This sequence joins TRBV2 and TRBJ1-5; D possibly corresponds to TRBD1 (5 bases). This sequence originates from a woman aged 30 to 39 with Graves' hyperthyroidism that later progressed to Graves' ophthalmopathy. CDR3 bases: TGTGCCAGCAAGGGCGGGCAGGGCCTTCTGCTCCAGCATTTT. As protein: CASKGGQGLLLQHF.